This T cell receptor (beta chain) was identified during a study of cytomegalovirus exposure and HLA in healthy donors. Study outcomes and limitations: An analysis done earlier found most TCR beta V segments productive about 87% or about 30% of the time. Reports state that TCR beta sequences accurately predicted most subjects' HLA-A and HLA-B alleles. Cytomegalovirus status was reportedly diagnosed by the classifier with high specificity and sensitivity.

PCR was performed using 60 Vbeta and 13 Jbeta primers. Profiled with immunoSEQ multiplex PCR; TCRdb holds only in-frame clones, not every one. The table lists approximately 130,000 clones, about 78% of them singletons, with around 1.2% in the top ten. For this clone: Its specificity is unknown.

Germline lookup yields CDR1 SGHRS and CDR2 YFSETQ. The CDR3 sequence is 14 residues long. The V gene lost 2 bases and the J gene lost 3 bases, with 12 bases spanning the gap. This clonotype originated in a man aged 50 or older in good health and CMV-seronegative. The gene calls are TRBV5-1 and TRBJ2-7; maybe TRBD2 (5 bases). The sequenced sample consisted of PBMCs. The CDR3 bases are TGCGCCAGCAGCTTCCCGGGAACAGTCTACGAGCAGTACTTC. Its protein product is CASSFPGTVYEQYF.